This TCR beta chain was sequenced during a study of blood T cell repertoires in COVID-19. About the study: The United States, Italy and Spain provided the acute and convalescent COVID-19 samples. The cDNA or gDNA used as material had been derived from T cells, B-cell-depleted T cells, or PBMCs.

The V and J ends lost 6 bases and 8 bases, in that order; junction bases with no gene match: 6. This CDR3 is built from 12 residues. The V gene's germline CDR1 is MDHEN and CDR2 SYDVKM. The assay was immunoSEQ multiplex PCR, and TCRdb's table has in-frame clones only and misses some. The sample lists fewer than 100,000 clones; about 85% were seen once. The TCR comes from a human donor in a cohort sampled during active COVID-19. The source material was peripheral blood. V and J are TRBV28 and TRBJ1-1; 7 positions agree with TRBD1. The CDR3 bases are TGTGCCAGCAGACATGGGACAGACGAAGCTTTCTTT. It yields the protein CASRHGTDEAFF.